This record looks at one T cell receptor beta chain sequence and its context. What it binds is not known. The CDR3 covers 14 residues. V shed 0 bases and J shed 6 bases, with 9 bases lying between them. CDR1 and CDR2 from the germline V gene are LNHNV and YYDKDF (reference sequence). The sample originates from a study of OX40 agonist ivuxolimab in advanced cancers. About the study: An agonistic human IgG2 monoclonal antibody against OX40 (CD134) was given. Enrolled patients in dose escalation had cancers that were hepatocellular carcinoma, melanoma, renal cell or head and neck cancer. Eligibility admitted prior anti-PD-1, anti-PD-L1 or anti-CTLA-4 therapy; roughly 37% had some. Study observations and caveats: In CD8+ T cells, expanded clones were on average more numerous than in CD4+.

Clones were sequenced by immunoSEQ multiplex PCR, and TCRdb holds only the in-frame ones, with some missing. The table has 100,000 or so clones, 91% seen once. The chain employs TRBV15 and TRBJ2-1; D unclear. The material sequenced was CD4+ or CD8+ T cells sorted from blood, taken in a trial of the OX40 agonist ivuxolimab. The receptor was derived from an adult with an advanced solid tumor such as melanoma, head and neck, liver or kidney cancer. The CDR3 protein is CATSRDSPGNEQFF. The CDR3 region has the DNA TGTGCCACCAGCAGAGATTCTCCGGGCAATGAGCAGTTCTTC.